This note documents a single T cell receptor beta chain sequence. TCRdb keeps only in-frame clones here, not all; method: immunoSEQ multiplex PCR. The table has roughly 230,000 clones, roughly 84% seen once. The age range of participants was about 18 to 95 years, with residence in under 30 US areas. Cohort placement rested on clinical history that participants reported themselves. This entry comes from a study of blood T cell repertoires in COVID-19. In the study overall: PBMCs, B-cell-depleted T cells, or T cells provided the cDNA or gDNA that made up the material.

This CDR3 region has 14 residues. Trimming stripped 0 bases from V and 2 bases from J, with 7 bases between. CDR1 MNHEY and CDR2 SVGAGI come from the germline V gene. This TCR derives from a woman in her fifties or sixties who had been exposed to COVID-19. The specimen sequenced was PBMCs or T cells enriched from blood (not recorded which). This chain joins TRBV6-5 and TRBJ1-2, with D unresolved. CDR3 DNA sequence: TGTGCCAGCAGTTACTCCAGGTTGAACTATGGCTACACCTTC. It specifies CASSYSRLNYGYTF.